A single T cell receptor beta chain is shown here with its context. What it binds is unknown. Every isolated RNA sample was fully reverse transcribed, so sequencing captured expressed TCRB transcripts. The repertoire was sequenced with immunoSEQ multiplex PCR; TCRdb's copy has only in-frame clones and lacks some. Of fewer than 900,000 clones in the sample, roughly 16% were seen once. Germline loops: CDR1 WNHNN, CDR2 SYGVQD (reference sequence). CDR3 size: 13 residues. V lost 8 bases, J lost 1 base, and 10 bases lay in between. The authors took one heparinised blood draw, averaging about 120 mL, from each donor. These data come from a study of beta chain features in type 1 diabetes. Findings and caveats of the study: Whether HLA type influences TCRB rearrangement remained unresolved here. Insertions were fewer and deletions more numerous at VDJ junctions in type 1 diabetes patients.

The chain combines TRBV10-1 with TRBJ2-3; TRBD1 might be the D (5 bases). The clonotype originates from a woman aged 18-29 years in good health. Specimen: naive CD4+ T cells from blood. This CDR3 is CASSQGGTDTQYF. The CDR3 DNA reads TGCGCCAGCTCCCAGGGCGGCACAGATACGCAGTATTTT.